This record covers a single T cell receptor beta chain. This entry belongs to a study of blood T cell repertoires in COVID-19. TCRdb keeps only in-frame clones here, not all; method: immunoSEQ multiplex PCR. The sample shows about 190,000 clones, around 89% of them seen only once. V lost 0 bases and J lost 2, with 7 bases in between. The CDR3 is made up of 14 amino acids. The germline gives CDR1 SGHRS, CDR2 YFSETQ. The sequenced sample consisted of peripheral blood. The gene calls are TRBV5-1 and TRBJ2-3; D remains unclear. This sequence originates from a man in his forties or fifties with acute or convalescent COVID-19. In nucleotides, the CDR3 is TGCGCCAGCAGCTTGGCCAGCGCCACAGATACGCAGTATTTT. It codes for CASSLASATDTQYF.